The sequence of this T cell receptor (beta chain) was determined in a study of T cell responses to AZD1222 COVID-19 vaccine. This CDR3 region has 16 residues. V lost 0 bases, J lost 0 bases, and 9 bases lay in between. Germline V CDR1 and CDR2: SGHRS, YFSETQ. The method was immunoSEQ multiplex PCR; TCRdb's version includes in-frame clones alone and lacks a portion of them. The sample yields about 180,000 clones, about 90% seen once. The table lists this clone with a few counts. Antigen unknown. Overall study findings and caveats: Females made up more of the donors, who were largely white British, and clonal diversity may have come out too low. Two AZD1222 administrations were followed by greater Spike-specific TCR breadth and depth.

The V and J genes are TRBV5-1 and TRBJ1-4, with D uncertain. This sequence originates from an adult in good health. The sample consisted of peripheral blood, taken on day 0 of AZD1222 vaccination. CDR3 residues: CASSLGGSPTNEKLFF. The DNA for the CDR3 is TGCGCCAGCAGCTTGGGCGGGTCACCAACTAATGAAAAACTGTTTTTT.